This T cell receptor (beta chain) was sequenced in a study of identical twins. General study findings and limits: In beta out-of-frame sequences, the excess sharing between twins was weaker. The study based its conclusions on cross-sectional statistical analysis and did not follow the same donors. While abundant cord blood beta clonotypes carried fewer insertions, memory repertoires showed no such pattern.

The CDR3 is 16 amino acids. The V gene's germline CDR1 is SGHTA and CDR2 FQGNSA. J gave up 2 bases and V 1 base, and 6 bases lay outside the gene matches. Many counts were recorded for this clonotype. Its antigen is unidentified. Template switching added a universal primer site, and cDNA bore unique molecular identifiers. TCRdb fed the 5' RACE reads into MiXCR, producing one record per CDR3 protein. The sample lists about 690,000 distinct CDR3 sequences; 6% to 6.5% were seen once. The source is a man in his late teens or twenties in good health. J is TRBJ2-7 and V is TRBV7-2, with 9 bases aligning to TRBD2. Sequenced: naive T cells sorted from blood. Here the CDR3 reads CASSLEVLAGTYEQYF. In DNA, the CDR3 is TGTGCCAGCAGCTTAGAAGTTCTAGCGGGGACCTACGAGCAGTACTTC.